The 31 T cell receptor beta chains below were found in one sample sequenced in a study of blood T cells in healthy people across ages. Using a J-beta primer mix together with a sample-barcoded 5' primer, a second PCR was run for roughly 7 to 11 cycles. TCRdb called the 5' RACE reads again in MiXCR, with one record for every CDR3 protein. The sample records fewer than 2,000,000 distinct CDR3 sequences, about 35% being singletons. Material: blood. The receptors here all came from a woman in her 30s in good health.

The chain recombines TRBV6-5 with TRBJ2-5; 7 bases align to TRBD2. The last part of the DNA fits TRBJ2-7 better; the J call may be wrong. Per the germline V gene, CDR1 is MNHEY and CDR2 is SVGAGI. This CDR3 has 14 amino acids. DNA for the CDR3: TGTGCCAGCAGCCACCCACGGGGGGCCTACGAGCAGTACTTC. Its protein is CASSHPRGAYEQYF.

This clonotype was detected many times. J is TRBJ2-7 and V is TRBV20-1, with D hard to call. This CDR3 comprises 13 residues. V was pared by 4 bases and J by 0 bases, with 10 bases between. The V gene's germline CDR1 is DFQATT and CDR2 SNEGSKA (reference sequence). The CDR3 region has the DNA TGCAGTGCTATATTTTCTGGCTCCTACGAGCAGTACTTC. Its translation: CSAIFSGSYEQYF.

This clonotype has more than one count but fewer than ten. This chain uses TRBV7-9 with TRBJ2-3; 8 bases align to TRBD2. This CDR3 is built from 15 residues. The V segment lost 4 bases and the J segment 6 bases; nucleotides outside the gene matches: 9. CDR1 is SEHNR, CDR2 FQNEAQ, per germline (reference sequence). CDR3 nucleotide sequence: TGTGCCAGCAGCTCCCGACTAGCGATATTGGATACGCAGTATTTT. Amino acid sequence: CASSSRLAILDTQYF.

This clonotype was detected a few times. This chain links TRBV20-1 with TRBJ1-2; D ambiguous. This CDR3 has 12 residues. The germline V gene encodes CDR1 DFQATT and CDR2 SNEGSKA (reference sequence). CDR3 sequence (DNA): TGCAGGGCCTTCGGCGGGGTCTATGGCTACACCTTC. It specifies CRAFGGVYGYTF.

This clonotype has more than one count but fewer than ten. The V call is TRBV5-5, the J call TRBJ2-1; 7 positions agree with TRBD2. The V and J ends lost 6 bases and 6 bases, in that order; junction bases with no gene match: 9. Germline loops: CDR1 SGHKS, CDR2 YYEKEE (reference sequence). The CDR3 spans 14 residues. The CDR3 reads CASTSRRGSNEQFF. CDR3 in DNA: TGTGCCAGCACCTCTCGGCGGGGGAGCAATGAGCAGTTCTTC.

This clonotype was detected once. The V and J genes are TRBV20-1 and TRBJ2-5; unclear D gene. The J call is doubtful: the DNA matches TRBJ2-7 better. The CDR3 contains 12 residues. The V gene's germline CDR1 is DFQATT and CDR2 SNEGSKA (reference sequence). As DNA, the CDR3 is TGCAGTGCTAGAGTGGGTACCCACGAGCAGTACTTC. Protein sequence: CSARVGTHEQYF.

In its sample, this clonotype was seen a few times. In DNA form, the CDR3 reads TGTGCCAGCAGTTTGGGCAGCGAACCCTTCAATGAGCAGTTCTTC. It specifies CASSLGSEPFNEQFF. The V gene is TRBV27, the J gene TRBJ2-1; D gene uncertain. CDR1 and CDR2 (germline): MNHEY, SMNVEV (reference sequence). Trimming stripped 3 bases from V and 6 bases from J, with 15 bases between. The length of the CDR3 is 15 residues.

The chain couples TRBV30 to TRBJ1-1; the D is unclear. This CDR3 spans 11 amino acids. V dropped 3 bases and J dropped 4 bases, with 6 bases sitting between them. The germline V gene has CDR1 GTSNPN and CDR2 SVGIG (reference sequence). The DNA of the CDR3 is TGTGCCTGGAGAAGGAGCACTGAAGCTTTCTTT. It specifies CAWRRSTEAFF.

This clonotype came up a few times. The V and J genes are TRBV7-9 and TRBJ1-1; 7 bases are shared with TRBD1. The trim removed 5 bases at V and 11 bases at J, leaving 23 bases unmatched. Per germline, CDR1 SEHNR and CDR2 FQNEAQ (reference sequence). This CDR3 contains 17 residues. CDR3 coding DNA: TGTGCCAGCAGCACATCTGACAGGGTGTACCCGATAAATAGGGCTTTCTTT. It encodes CASSTSDRVYPINRAFF. The whole variable domain, filled in from reference TRBV7-9 and TRBJ1-1, reads DTGVSQNPRHKITKRGQNVTFRCDPISEHNRLYWYRQTLGQGPEFLTYFQNEAQLEKSRLLSDRFSAERPKGSFSTLEIQRTEQGDSAMYLCASSTSDRVYPINRAFFGQGTRLTVV.

The table lists this clonotype with many counts. This chain uses TRBV29-1 with TRBJ2-3; D possibly matches TRBD1 or TRBD2 (5 bases each). The CDR3 consists of 16 residues. V lost 4 bases and J 1 base, leaving 18 bases between the germline ends. Germline V CDR1 and CDR2: SQVTM, ANQGSEA. The CDR3 region has the DNA TGCAGCGTTGGAGGGACCCATAGAAAGGGCACAGATACGCAGTATTTT. It encodes CSVGGTHRKGTDTQYF.

There are a few counts of this clonotype. The DNA for the CDR3 is TGCGCCAGCAGCCACCCGGGACAGGGAGATATTAGCACAGATACGCAGTATTTT. It codes for CASSHPGQGDISTDTQYF. V and J are TRBV4-1 and TRBJ2-3; 9 bases fit TRBD1. This CDR3 has 18 residues. CDR1 is MGHRA, CDR2 YSYEKL, per germline. V gave up 3 bases and J gave up 0 bases; unmatched junction bases: 10.

This clonotype was detected a few times. This rearrangement joins TRBV27 to TRBJ2-3; 7 bases line up with TRBD2. The CDR3 consists of 13 residues. The germline V gene has CDR1 MNHEY and CDR2 SMNVEV (reference sequence). V was clipped by 6 bases and J by 0 bases; unmatched bases: 0. The CDR3 DNA sequence: TGTGCCAGCAGGACTAGCAGCACAGATACGCAGTATTTT. Translated, it gives CASRTSSTDTQYF.

The sample holds a few counts of this clonotype. The V gene is TRBV6-5, the J gene TRBJ2-5, with D tentatively TRBD2 (6 bases). The CDR3 has 16 residues. V was trimmed by 0 bases and J by 5 bases, leaving 16 bases between them. Looked up from germline, CDR1 is MNHEY and CDR2 is SVGAGI. For the CDR3, the DNA is TGTGCCAGCAGTTACTCCGAGGCCGGGAGCGGCGAGACCCAGTACTTC. Translating gives CASSYSEAGSGETQYF.

This clonotype appeared a few times. Sequence at one end of the junction differs from germline and may be a read error. The V and J genes are TRBV2 and TRBJ2-3, with 7 bases matching TRBD1. This CDR3 has 13 amino acids. CDR1 SNHLY and CDR2 FYNNEI come from the germline V gene. The CDR3 reads CASSERGPDTQYF. The DNA for the CDR3 is TGCGCCAGCAGTGAGAGGGGGCCAGATACGCAGTATTTT.

This chain connects TRBV12-3 or TRBV12-4 to TRBJ1-2; 10 bases agree with TRBD1. The CDR3 is 14 residues long. V trimming: 6 bases; J trimming: 2 bases; junction bases outside the gene matches: 3. CDR3 amino acids: CASRLTGGNYGYTF. The CDR3, as DNA: TGTGCCAGCAGATTGACAGGGGGCAACTATGGCTACACCTTC.

This chain uses TRBV7-9 with TRBJ2-7; TRBD1 matches at 7 bases. The germline V gene has CDR1 SEHNR and CDR2 FQNEAQ (reference sequence). The trim removed 5 bases at V and 4 bases at J, leaving 14 bases unmatched. The length of the CDR3 is 16 residues. For the CDR3, the DNA is TGTGCCAGCAGCCTGCCGCCTGGGGACAGTTTATACGAGCAGTACTTC. Translated, it gives CASSLPPGDSLYEQYF. Full variable domain (remainder filled in from reference TRBV7-9 and TRBJ2-7): DTGVSQNPRHKITKRGQNVTFRCDPISEHNRLYWYRQTLGQGPEFLTYFQNEAQLEKSRLLSDRFSAERPKGSFSTLEIQRTEQGDSAMYLCASSLPPGDSLYEQYFGPGTRLTVT.

The gene calls are TRBV7-8 and TRBJ2-3, with 13 bases matching TRBD2. CDR3 length: 19 amino acids. Germline V gene lookup returns CDR1 SGHVS and CDR2 FQNEAQ. V lost 3 bases and J lost 0; bases outside the gene matches: 9. The CDR3 DNA reads as TGTGCCAGCAGCTTCCCCGCACTAGCGGGAGGGAGTAGCACAGATACGCAGTATTTT. This translates into CASSFPALAGGSSTDTQYF.

This clonotype occurred a few times. The chain is built from TRBV5-1 and TRBJ1-4, with TRBD1 matching over 9 bases. The CDR3 runs 15 residues. Trimming at V came to 0 bases and at J to 4 bases, leaving 1 base not matched to a gene. Germline CDR1 reads SGHRS; CDR2 reads YFSETQ. The chain's CDR3 is CASSLGDRDNEKLFF. The CDR3 region has the DNA TGCGCCAGCAGCTTGGGGGACAGGGATAATGAAAAACTGTTTTTT.

The rearrangement uses TRBV28 and TRBJ1-2; D gene unclear. CDR3 length equals 14 residues. Germline CDR1 is MDHEN and CDR2 is SYDVKM. The ends were cut back, 7 bases at V and 1 base at J, with 13 bases in the middle. CDR3 residues: CASKVGYNNYGYTF. CDR3 DNA sequence: TGTGCCAGCAAGGTTGGGTATAATAACTATGGCTACACCTTC.

Regarding this clonotype: Germline is not matched at one junction end, which may reflect a read error. V and J are TRBV5-8 and TRBJ2-1; the D gene could be TRBD1 or TRBD2 (5 bases each). Germline assignment: CDR1 SGHTS and CDR2 YDEGEE. The CDR3 loop spans 15 amino acids. CDR3 coding DNA: TGTACCAGCAACCCTCCCGTGGCAGGGAGACATGAGCAGTTCTTC. Encoded protein: CTSNPPVAGRHEQFF.

The chain carries TRBV5-1 and TRBJ2-7; D is undetermined. CDR1 and CDR2 from the germline V gene are SGHRS and YFSETQ. V lost 2 bases to trimming and J lost 2 bases, with 11 bases between them. CDR3 size: 14 residues. The CDR3 sequence: CASSFSQQPYEQYF. In DNA, the CDR3 is TGCGCCAGCAGCTTTTCGCAACAGCCCTACGAGCAGTACTTC.

CDR3 protein: CSAGFRAKAFF. The CDR3 DNA reads TGCAGTGCTGGGTTCCGGGCCAAAGCTTTCTTT. The chain links TRBV20-1 to TRBJ1-1, with D uncertain. The V end lost 5 bases, the J end lost 9 bases, and 13 bases lay between the germline ends. This CDR3 spans 11 amino acids. Germline V lookup: CDR1 DFQATT, CDR2 SNEGSKA (reference sequence).

CDR3 amino acids: CASSERGTSYEQYF. The DNA for the CDR3 is TGTGCCAGCAGTGAAAGGGGGACCTCCTACGAGCAGTACTTC. The chain employs TRBV6-1 and TRBJ2-7; tentative D call: TRBD1 (6 bases). V lost 2 bases and J lost 0, with 8 bases in between. Germline lookup yields CDR1 MNHNS and CDR2 SASEGT. The CDR3 has 14 residues.

In the case of this clonotype: The junction differs from germline at one of its ends, possibly a read error. The V call is TRBV4-1, the J call TRBJ2-7; 7 nucleotides match TRBD1. Per germline, CDR1 MGHRA and CDR2 YSYEKL. The CDR3 totals 15 residues. The CDR3 DNA sequence: TGCGCCAGCGGCCAGCTTGACAGGGACCCCTACGAGCAGTACTTC. Protein sequence: CASGQLDRDPYEQYF.

The chain joins TRBV20-1 to TRBJ2-1; TRBD1 might be the D (6 bases). This CDR3 is 15 amino acids long. V was clipped by 6 bases and J by 6 bases, with 21 bases between them. The V gene's germline CDR1 is DFQATT and CDR2 SNEGSKA (reference sequence). The CDR3 DNA follows: TGCAGTGCGGAACAGACAGCAAGGGGGAGCAATGAGCAGTTCTTC. This codes for CSAEQTARGSNEQFF.

The chain couples TRBV5-4 to TRBJ2-1; the D is unclear. Germline V gene lookup returns CDR1 SGHNT and CDR2 YYREEE (reference sequence). This CDR3 is 16 amino acids long. V lost 1 base and J 0 bases, leaving 11 bases between the germline ends. CDR3 sequence (DNA): TGTGCCAGCAGCTTGACCGCGAAGAGCTCCTACAATGAGCAGTTCTTC. Its protein product is CASSLTAKSSYNEQFF.

Of note for this clonotype: A much bigger clone sits one base away, suggesting this may be a read error. The J gene is TRBJ1-2, the V gene TRBV5-1; weak D call: TRBD1 (6 bases). The CDR3 is 13 amino acids. V was cut by 7 bases and J by 4 bases, with 14 bases left in between. Germline V gives CDR1 SGHRS, CDR2 YFSETQ. The CDR3 loop reads CASGPTGTYGYTF. In DNA form, the CDR3 reads TGCGCCAGCGGTCCAACAGGGACCTATGGCTACACCTTC.

This clonotype appeared a few times. The chain recombines TRBV9 with TRBJ2-1; possible D gene TRBD2, 6 bases. Per the germline V gene, CDR1 is SGDLS and CDR2 is YYNGEE. This CDR3 comprises 14 residues. V gave up 1 base and J gave up 7 bases, with 12 bases separating them. The CDR3 is CASSVSTGGNEQFF. The CDR3 bases are TGTGCCAGCAGCGTATCAACTGGGGGGAATGAGCAGTTCTTC.

The chain joins TRBV6-5 to TRBJ2-1; TRBD1 might be the D (5 bases). Trimming removed 0 bases from V and 0 bases from J, with 9 bases in between. CDR1 and CDR2 (germline): MNHEY, SVGAGI. The CDR3 runs 16 residues. CDR3 sequence reads: CASSYSGRVSYNEQFF. CDR3 bases: TGTGCCAGCAGTTACTCTGGCAGGGTCTCCTACAATGAGCAGTTCTTC.

The J gene is TRBJ1-4, the V gene TRBV20-1; tentative D call: TRBD1 (6 bases). The ends were cut back, 0 bases at V and 7 bases at J, with 12 bases in the middle. CDR3 length: 14 residues. The germline V gene encodes CDR1 DFQATT and CDR2 SNEGSKA (reference sequence). The CDR3 here is CSARDGQIFEKLFF. Written as DNA, the CDR3 is TGCAGTGCTAGAGATGGACAGATTTTTGAAAAACTGTTTTTT.

There are many counts of this clonotype. The chain uses TRBV27 and TRBJ1-2, with a weak D call TRBD1 (5 bases). The CDR3 consists of 15 residues. V lost 2 bases, J lost 1 base, and 11 bases lay in between. The germline gives CDR1 MNHEY, CDR2 SMNVEV (reference sequence). The CDR3 sequence is CASSLGSGNNYGYTF. The CDR3 DNA sequence: TGTGCCAGCAGTTTAGGGTCAGGGAATAACTATGGCTACACCTTC.